A selection of T cell receptor beta chains follows, all from one sample in a study of T cells in Graves' hyperthyroidism and ophthalmopathy. TCRdb reanalysed the multiplex PCR reads using MiXCR and keeps one entry per CDR3 protein. The table has about half a million distinct CDR3 sequences, roughly 15% seen once. The sample consisted of blood. These receptors all stem from a woman aged 25 to 39 with Graves' ophthalmopathy. The CDR3 runs from the conserved cysteine through the conserved F or W. Fields, in order: clone size, J gene, V gene, CDR3 protein. Size values are once, few and many counts, or a class for expanded clones, and some rows have none.

abundance: many
j_gene: TRBJ2-3
v_gene: TRBV5-1
CDR3aa: CASSSGQGSDTQYF

abundance: NA
j_gene: TRBJ2-5
v_gene: TRBV28
CDR3aa: CASSFVGGEETQYF

abundance: many
j_gene: TRBJ1-2
v_gene: TRBV28
CDR3aa: CASSYFPQGSEGYTF

abundance: many
j_gene: TRBJ1-1
v_gene: TRBV4-3
CDR3aa: CASSHQITGGRTEAFF

abundance: NA
j_gene: TRBJ2-5
v_gene: TRBV20-1
CDR3aa: CSYRGLEETQYF

abundance: many
j_gene: TRBJ2-1
v_gene: TRBV24-1
CDR3aa: CATSGGGRVYNEQFF

abundance: few
j_gene: TRBJ2-7
v_gene: TRBV19
CDR3aa: CASSMLGASYEQYF

abundance: NA
j_gene: TRBJ2-7
v_gene: TRBV2
CDR3aa: CASSAIDRPPYEQYF

abundance: NA
j_gene: TRBJ2-5
v_gene: TRBV5-1
CDR3aa: CASSLRGSLRETQYF

abundance: few
j_gene: TRBJ2-7
v_gene: TRBV9
CDR3aa: CASSVGVTSYEQYF

abundance: few
j_gene: TRBJ2-7
v_gene: TRBV28
CDR3aa: CASIPRDSSYEQYF

abundance: NA
j_gene: TRBJ1-2
v_gene: TRBV6-5
CDR3aa: CASSYLRQDYGYTF

abundance: NA
j_gene: TRBJ2-1
v_gene: TRBV30
CDR3aa: CAWSVTGSYNEQFF

abundance: many
j_gene: TRBJ1-5
v_gene: TRBV29-1
CDR3aa: CSVAFQGTDQPQHF

abundance: many
j_gene: TRBJ1-1
v_gene: TRBV5-1
CDR3aa: CASSLAQTNTEAFF